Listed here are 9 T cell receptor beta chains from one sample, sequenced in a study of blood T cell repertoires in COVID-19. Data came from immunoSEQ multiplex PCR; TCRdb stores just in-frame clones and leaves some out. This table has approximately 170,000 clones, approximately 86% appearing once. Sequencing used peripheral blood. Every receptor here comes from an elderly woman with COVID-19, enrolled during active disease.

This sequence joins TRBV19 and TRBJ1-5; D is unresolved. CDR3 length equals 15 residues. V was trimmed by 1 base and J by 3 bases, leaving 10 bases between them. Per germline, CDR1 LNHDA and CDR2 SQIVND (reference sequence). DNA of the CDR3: TGTGCCAGTAGTATAGTTGGACTCCTCAATCAGCCCCAGCATTTT. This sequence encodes CASSIVGLLNQPQHF.

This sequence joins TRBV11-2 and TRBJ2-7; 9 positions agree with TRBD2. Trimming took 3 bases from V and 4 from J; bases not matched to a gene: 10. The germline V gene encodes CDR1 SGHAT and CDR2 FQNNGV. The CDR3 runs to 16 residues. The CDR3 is CASSLLGGRGYYEQYF. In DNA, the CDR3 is TGTGCCAGCAGCTTGTTAGGCGGGAGGGGATATTACGAGCAGTACTTC.

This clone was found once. The CDR3 loop reads CSVGGREDYGYTF. The CDR3 bases are TGCAGCGTTGGGGGCAGGGAAGACTATGGCTACACCTTC. The rearrangement joins TRBV29-1 to TRBJ1-2; TRBD1 is a possible D gene (5 bases). The CDR3 spans 13 residues. Germline V lookup: CDR1 SQVTM, CDR2 ANQGSEA. Between the trimmed V and J ends, which lost 4 bases and 3 bases, there was a span of 12 bases.

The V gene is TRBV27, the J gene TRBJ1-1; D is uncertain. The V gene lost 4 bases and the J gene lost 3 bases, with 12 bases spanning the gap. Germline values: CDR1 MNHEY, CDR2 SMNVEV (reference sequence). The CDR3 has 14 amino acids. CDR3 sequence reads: CASSSRVGDTEAFF. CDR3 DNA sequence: TGTGCCAGCAGTTCACGGGTTGGAGACACTGAAGCTTTCTTT.

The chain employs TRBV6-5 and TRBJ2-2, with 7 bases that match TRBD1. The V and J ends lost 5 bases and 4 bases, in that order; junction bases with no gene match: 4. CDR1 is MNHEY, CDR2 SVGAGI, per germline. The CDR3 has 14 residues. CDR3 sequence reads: CASSRQGVTGELFF. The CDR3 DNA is TGTGCCAGCAGTAGACAGGGCGTCACCGGGGAGCTGTTTTTT.

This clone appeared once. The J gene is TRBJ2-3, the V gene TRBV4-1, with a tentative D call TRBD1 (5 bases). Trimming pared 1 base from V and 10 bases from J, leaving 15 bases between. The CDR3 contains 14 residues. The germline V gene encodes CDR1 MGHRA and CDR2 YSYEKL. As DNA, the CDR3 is TGCGCCAGCAGCCAAGCAAGGGGCCCGAGCCCGCAGTATTTT. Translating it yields CASSQARGPSPQYF.

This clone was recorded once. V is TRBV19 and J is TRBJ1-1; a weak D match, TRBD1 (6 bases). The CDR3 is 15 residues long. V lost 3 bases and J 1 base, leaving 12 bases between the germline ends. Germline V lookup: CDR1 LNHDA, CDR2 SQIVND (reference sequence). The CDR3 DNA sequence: TGTGCCAGTAGTATTTTCTCGACAGGGAACACTGAAGCTTTCTTT. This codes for CASSIFSTGNTEAFF.

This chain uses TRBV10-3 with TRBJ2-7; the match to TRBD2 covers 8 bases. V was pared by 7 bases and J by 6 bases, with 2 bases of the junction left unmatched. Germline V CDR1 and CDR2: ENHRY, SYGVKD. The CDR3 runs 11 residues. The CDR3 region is CAITAGGEQYF. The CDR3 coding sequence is TGTGCCATCACGGCGGGAGGCGAGCAGTACTTC.

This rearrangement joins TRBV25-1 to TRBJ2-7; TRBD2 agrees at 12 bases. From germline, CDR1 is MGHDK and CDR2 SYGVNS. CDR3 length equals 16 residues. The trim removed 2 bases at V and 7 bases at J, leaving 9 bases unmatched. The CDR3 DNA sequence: TGTGCCAGCAGTGAACTAGCGGGAGGGTTAGTAGTGGAGCAGTACTTC. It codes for CASSELAGGLVVEQYF.